This T cell receptor (beta chain) was sequenced for a study of T cells after yellow fever vaccination. Study overall: When fractions had low cell numbers, they were prepared with SMART-Seq v4 Ultra Low Input.

5'RACE template switching added a universal primer site and UMIs to TCR cDNA. TCRdb recomputed calls from the 5' RACE reads with MiXCR, one row per CDR3 protein. The data contain around 68,000 distinct CDR3 sequences, about 7.7% of them singletons. The germline gives CDR1 PRHDT, CDR2 FYEKMQ (reference sequence). The CDR3 is 13 amino acids. Whole-study findings and limits: There was a small share of clonotypes that showed up in both the CD4 and CD8 compartments. Booster samples showed a return of most primary-vaccination clones (roughly 96% CD4, 88% CD8).

Note on this clonotype: As yet, its antigen is unknown. A junction end diverges from the germline sequence, so it may reflect a read error.

This sample comprised CD8+ T cells sorted from PBMCs, obtained 10 days after the first yellow fever vaccination. This receptor was obtained from a man aged 18 to 29 who received the YFV17D yellow fever vaccine. V gene TRBV13 combines with J gene TRBJ1-1; D is unclear. CDR3: CVSSLVGGTAAFF. The CDR3 region has the DNA TGTGTCAGCAGCTTAGTTGGCGGAACGGCCGCTTTCTTT.